This T cell receptor beta chain was captured by sequencing in a study of CD8+ T cells in alopecia areata. V lost 6 bases, J lost 7 bases, and 9 bases lay in between. The CDR3 spans 12 residues. The germline gives CDR1 MDHEN, CDR2 SYDVKM. Described treatment: oral pan-JAK inhibitor, 5-10 mg twice daily. Following extraction, RNA underwent reverse transcription to cDNA, which served as the sequencing template. TCRdb's table, derived via immunoSEQ multiplex PCR, lists solely in-frame clones and lacks some. This table holds 150,000 to 200,000 clones, 60% found once. Sample: CD4+ T cells sorted from blood, taken at week 24, from a patient treated with tofacitinib. The rearrangement links TRBV28 to TRBJ2-2; unclear D gene. This sequence originates from a human donor with alopecia areata. CDR3 loop: CASSPSIGELFF. The DNA of the CDR3 is TGTGCCAGCAGCCCCAGCATCGGGGAGCTGTTTTTT.